A single sample gave rise to the 22 T cell receptor beta chains below, sequenced in a study of T cells in women clearing cervical HPV infection. The table came from immunoSEQ multiplex PCR; TCRdb's copy has only in-frame clones and leaves some out. The specimen's table records tens of thousands of clones. The sequenced sample was blood buffy coat. Source of these receptors: a woman between 18 and 69 years old with a cervical HPV16 infection that either progressed to CIN3+ or cleared (not recorded which).

In regard to this clone: The read finishes 3 residues shy of the CDR3 end, and the germline J gene is used to complete it. The chain has TRBV5-1 and TRBJ1-4; TRBD1 is a possible D gene (5 bases). CDR3 length: 14 residues. V was trimmed by 0 bases and J by 8 bases, leaving 11 bases between them. Germline V CDR1 and CDR2: SGHRS, YFSETQ. CDR3 protein: CASSLVGANEKLFF. The CDR3 DNA, read in part, is TGCGCCAGCAGCTTGGTAGGGGCAAACGAAAAA.

Notes on this clone: The read comes to an end 3 residues before the CDR3 does, leaving the germline J gene to fill in the end. The chain employs TRBV20-1 and TRBJ2-3; 10 bases align to TRBD1. The length of the CDR3 is 15 residues. V shed 5 bases, J shed 3 bases, and the junction held 8 bases outside the gene matches. The germline gives CDR1 DFQATT, CDR2 SNEGSKA (reference sequence). Partial CDR3 DNA: TGCAGTGCTCTCCCGCGGGACAGGGGTACAGATACG. This translates into CSALPRDRGTDT. The whole CDR3 sequence is CSALPRDRGTDTQYF.

CDR3 protein: CASSFDRDRGYTF. The CDR3 bases that were read are TGTGCCAGCAGCTTCGACAGGGACCGGGGC. This chain links TRBV11-2 with TRBJ1-2, with 7 positions matching TRBD1. Coverage ceases 3 residues before the CDR3 finishes, and the germline J gene fills in the end. Germline V CDR1 and CDR2: SGHAT, FQNNGV. The length of the CDR3 is 13 residues.

About this clone: The sequence runs out 3 residues before the end of the CDR3; the remainder is reconstructed from the germline J gene. The chain combines TRBV6-1 with TRBJ2-2, with 9 positions matching TRBD1. Per germline, CDR1 MNHNS and CDR2 SASEGT. V was pared by 4 bases and J by 8 bases, with 8 bases of the junction left unmatched. The CDR3 extends over 15 amino acids. The sequenced CDR3 bases are TGTGCCAGCAGTGTAGGGACAGGGTTTTCGGGGGAG. It is translated as CASSVGTGFSGE. The whole CDR3 reads CASSVGTGFSGELFF.

Remarks on this clone: The read finishes 3 residues shy of the CDR3 end, and the germline J gene is used to complete it. The rearrangement links TRBV2 to TRBJ2-1; tentatively, D is TRBD1 (6 bases). V shed 2 bases and J shed 5 bases, with 13 bases lying between them. The CDR3 consists of 15 residues. Looked up from germline, CDR1 is SNHLY and CDR2 is FYNNEI. Incomplete CDR3 DNA: TGTGCCAGCAGTGAAAGGGGCAGGGGAAACAATGAG. Amino acids: CASSERGRGNNE. The entire CDR3 protein reads CASSERGRGNNEQFF. The full variable domain, in which reference TRBV2 and TRBJ2-1 provide the parts outside the CDR3, is EPEVTQTPSHQVTQMGQEVILRCVPISNHLYFYWYRQILGQKVEFLVSFYNNEISEKSEIFDDQFSVERPDGSNFTLKIRSTKLEDSAMYFCASSERGRGNNEQFFGPGTRLTVL.

A remark on this clone: Read sequence stops 3 residues before the CDR3 end, and the germline J gene provides the missing end. V is TRBV20-1 and J is TRBJ1-2; possible D gene TRBD1, 5 bases. There are 15 residues in the CDR3. From germline, CDR1 is DFQATT and CDR2 SNEGSKA (reference sequence). CDR3 sequence reads: CSARDRTSGGETYTF. Partial CDR3 DNA: TGCAGTGCTAGAGATAGGACTAGCGGGGGTGAGACC.

Comment on this clone: The CDR3 extends 3 residues past the end of the read, so its final part is completed from the germline J gene. This chain connects TRBV28 to TRBJ1-4; 7 bases line up with TRBD1. Germline V gene lookup returns CDR1 MDHEN and CDR2 SYDVKM. The CDR3 has 12 residues. J was trimmed by 8 bases and V by 7 bases; bases with no gene match: 4. The covered CDR3 bases are TGTGCCAGCACCGGACAGGACGAAAAA. It is translated as CASTGQDEK. The full CDR3 protein is CASTGQDEKLFF.

To note about this clone: Coverage ceases 3 residues before the CDR3 finishes, and the germline J gene fills in the end. The chain couples TRBV5-1 to TRBJ2-7, with a tentative D call TRBD1 (5 bases). With 0 bases removed from V and 2 bases from J, the gap between germline ends came to 12 bases. The germline V gene has CDR1 SGHRS and CDR2 YFSETQ. The CDR3 totals 15 residues. The CDR3 bases that were read are TGCGCCAGCAGCTTGGCCGGGCCAGGGACCTACGAG. Encoded protein: CASSLAGPGTYE. The entire CDR3 protein is CASSLAGPGTYEQYF.

To note about this clone: The read terminates 3 residues before the CDR3 end, so the remaining end is supplied by the germline J gene. This chain uses TRBV4-1 with TRBJ2-7, with a possible D match to TRBD1 (7 bases). CDR3 size: 15 residues. V lost 1 base and J lost 4, with 14 bases in between. Per germline, CDR1 MGHRA and CDR2 YSYEKL. CDR3 amino acids: CASSQGGDRLYEQYF. The CDR3 DNA, read in part, is TGCGCCAGCAGCCAAGGGGGGGACAGATTATACGAG.

For this clone: The observed sequence ends 3 residues before the CDR3 terminus, with the missing tail filled in from the germline J gene. The J gene is TRBJ2-3, the V gene TRBV5-1; 7 nucleotides match TRBD2. Germline trimming cut 3 bases from V and 8 bases from J; bases unmatched to any gene: 21. The CDR3 has 18 amino acids. Germline CDR1 SGHRS, CDR2 YFSETQ. The CDR3 loop reads CASSSGNLRGEGVGTQYF. Partial CDR3 DNA: TGCGCCAGCAGCTCCGGAAACCTTAGAGGGGAGGGAGTCGGTACG.

As to this clone: Relative to the germline gene, one junction end is altered; a read error may explain this. The sequence runs out 3 residues before the end of the CDR3; the remainder is reconstructed from the germline J gene. Other DNA sequences within the sample encode an identical CDR3. This rearrangement joins TRBV6-2 or TRBV6-3 to TRBJ1-3; D unclear. The CDR3 is 14 amino acids. The germline V gene encodes CDR1 MNHEY and CDR2 SVGEGT. The CDR3 here is CASSYAGSGNTIYF. The CDR3 bases that were read are TGTGCCAGCAGTTACGCAGGATCAGGAAACACG.

Worth noting for this clone: Compared with germline, one end of the junction differs, possibly owing to a read error. The CDR3 end is not reached by the read, which stops 3 residues before it; the germline J gene fills it in. The chain recombines TRBV5-1 with TRBJ2-5, with 10 bases fitting TRBD1. Germline CDR1 reads SGHRS; CDR2 reads YFSETQ. The CDR3 is made up of 15 amino acids. The CDR3 sequence is CAGSPGDRGQETQYF. The DNA read from the CDR3 is TGCGCCGGCAGCCCCGGGGACAGGGGCCAAGAGACC. Supplemented by reference TRBV5-1 and TRBJ2-5, the full variable domain reads KAGVTQTPRYLIKTRGQQVTLSCSPISGHRSVSWYQQTPGQGLQFLFEYFSETQRNKGNFPGRFSGRQFSNSRSEMNVSTLELGDSALYLCAGSPGDRGQETQYFGPGTRLLVL.

With respect to this clone: The read ends 3 residues shy of where the CDR3 ends; the end is completed using the germline J gene. The chain joins TRBV5-6 to TRBJ2-7; 9 nucleotides match TRBD1. Germline V gene lookup returns CDR1 SGHDT and CDR2 YYEEEE. CDR3 length: 13 amino acids. Unmatched junction bases numbered 1, after V lost 3 bases and J lost 3 bases. The sequenced CDR3 bases are TGTGCCAGCAGCTCGGGACAGGGCTACGAG. Translated: CASSSGQGYE. The full CDR3 sequence reads CASSSGQGYEQYF.

With regard to this clone: The CDR3 end lies 3 residues beyond the end of the read and is filled in from the germline J gene. The rearrangement joins TRBV20-1 to TRBJ2-3; 11 nucleotides match TRBD2. Germline loops: CDR1 DFQATT, CDR2 SNEGSKA (reference sequence). V lost 6 bases, J lost 3 bases, and 8 bases stayed unmatched. The length of the CDR3 is 15 residues. Incomplete CDR3 DNA: TGCAGTGCCTCTTCGACTAGCGGGGAGACAGATACG. Amino acid sequence: CSASSTSGETDT. The full CDR3 sequence reads CSASSTSGETDTQYF.

About this clone: The DNA ends 3 residues before the CDR3 does, and the rest of the CDR3 is filled in from the germline J gene. The rearrangement joins TRBV28 to TRBJ2-6; a weak D match, TRBD1 (5 bases). V was pared by 6 bases and J by 4 bases, with 13 bases between. Germline V CDR1 and CDR2: MDHEN, SYDVKM. The CDR3 length is 15 residues. The CDR3 reads CASRLTGAGANVLTF. CDR3 DNA, as far as it was read: TGTGCCAGCAGGCTTACAGGCGCCGGGGCCAACGTC.

In regard to this clone: The read ends 3 residues early relative to the CDR3; the germline J gene fills the gap. V usage is TRBV6-1 and J usage is TRBJ2-7; 11 bases agree with TRBD1. V trimming: 1 base; J trimming: 4 bases; junction bases outside the gene matches: 3. Germline V CDR1 and CDR2: MNHNS, SASEGT. There are 15 residues in the CDR3. CDR3 loop: CASSEGTGGGYEQYF. The covered CDR3 bases are TGTGCCAGCAGTGAAGGGACAGGGGGCGGTTACGAG.

Remarks on this clone: The read halts 3 residues ahead of the CDR3 end, with the missing end drawn from the germline J gene. V is TRBV19 and J is TRBJ2-3; tentative D call: TRBD2 (6 bases). CDR3 length equals 14 residues. V was shortened by 3 bases and J by 6 bases, with 13 bases between the two germline ends. The germline CDR1 and CDR2 sequences are LNHDA and SQIVND (reference sequence). The sequenced part of the CDR3 DNA is TGTGCCAGTAGTATTAACGGGGCGGGGGATACG. Protein product: CASSINGAGDT. The complete CDR3 protein is CASSINGAGDTQYF.

For this clone: Sequencing ends 3 residues short of the CDR3 end; the germline J gene provides the rest. The chain carries TRBV5-1 and TRBJ1-4; a possible D gene is TRBD1 (6 bases). There are 15 residues in the CDR3. V shed 5 bases and J shed 3 bases, with 14 bases lying between them. CDR1 and CDR2 from the germline V gene are SGHRS and YFSETQ. Here the CDR3 reads CASSFTGSPNEKLFF. CDR3 DNA (partial): TGCGCCAGCAGTTTTACAGGGTCGCCTAATGAAAAA.

Turning to this clone: The read gets to within 3 residues of the CDR3 end, and the germline J gene fills in the rest. The chain combines TRBV5-1 with TRBJ2-6; 9 nucleotides match TRBD2. The V segment lost 0 bases and the J segment 0 bases; nucleotides outside the gene matches: 4. The CDR3 extends over 18 amino acids. Germline CDR1 SGHRS, CDR2 YFSETQ. CDR3 in amino acids: CASSLDATSGSGANVLTF. The sequenced CDR3 bases are TGCGCCAGCAGCTTGGATGCGACTAGCGGCTCTGGGGCCAACGTC.

Note on this clone: A junction boundary mismatches the germline segment, possibly from a read error. The missing CDR3 end, 3 residues past where the read stops, is filled in from the germline J gene. At the DNA level, this CDR3 is encoded by other sequences in the same sample as well. The V and J genes are TRBV20-1 and TRBJ2-3; D perhaps matches TRBD2 (6 bases). Germline loops: CDR1 DFQATT, CDR2 SNEGSKA (reference sequence). This CDR3 is 14 amino acids long. Incomplete CDR3 DNA: TGCAGCGCTAGAGAACAGACTAGTTCAGATACG. This codes for CSAREQTSSDT. The CDR3 reads in full as CSAREQTSSDTQYF.

To note about this clone: The CDR3 end lies 3 residues beyond the end of the read and is filled in from the germline J gene. V is TRBV12-3 or TRBV12-4 and J is TRBJ2-5, with D possibly being TRBD2 (5 bases). V was clipped by 6 bases and J by 5 bases, with 16 bases between them. CDR3 size: 14 residues. CDR3 region: CASRQKRTGETQYF. The CDR3 bases that were read are TGTGCCAGCAGACAGAAACGGACTGGCGAGACC.

A note on this clone: The read ends 3 residues early relative to the CDR3; the germline J gene fills the gap. V gene TRBV28 combines with J gene TRBJ1-2, with D possibly TRBD1 on 5 matching bases. Germline V gene sequence: CDR1 MDHEN, CDR2 SYDVKM. The CDR3 totals 12 residues. CDR3 DNA (partial): TGTGCCAGCAGTCCAGGGACTTACGGC. It codes for CASSPGTYG. From start to end, the CDR3 is CASSPGTYGYTF.